Listed below are T cell receptor beta chains from one sample, sequenced in a study of lymphopenia after photon versus proton radiotherapy. TCRdb's table, derived via immunoSEQ multiplex PCR, lists solely in-frame clones and lacks some. Of about 27,000 clones listed, approximately 90% are singletons. The sample in question was peripheral blood, obtained from a patient treated with photon-based radiotherapy. The receptors were gathered from a man aged 45-60 years with gastric cancer. Both conserved end residues are part of each CDR3. A D gene is named only where the DNA matches it firmly. The size entry is marked missing in some rows and otherwise reads once, few, many or a size class.

DNA,CDR3,J,D,size,V
TGTGCCAGCAGTGCGGCAGAGCGGACAGATACGCAGTATTTT,CASSAAERTDTQYF,TRBJ2-3,NA,NA,TRBV6-1
TGTGCCAGCAGTTACTCGAATGGGGGTGGTGGAAACACCATATATTTT,CASSYSNGGGGNTIYF,TRBJ1-3,NA,NA,TRBV6-6
TGTGCCAGCAGCTCCGGACAGGGATTCGGGGAGCTGTTTTTT,CASSSGQGFGELFF,TRBJ2-2,TRBD1,NA,TRBV11-3
TGTGCCAGTAGTATTGGGACTAGCGACTACAATGAGCAGTTCTTC,CASSIGTSDYNEQFF,TRBJ2-1,TRBD2,NA,TRBV19
TGTGCCAGCAGCGGGATGGGGGGGTTGGACCCCCAGCATTTT,CASSGMGGLDPQHF,TRBJ1-5,NA,NA,TRBV7-9
TGTGCCAGTAGTATCGGTGTGGGCATCGGCTACACCTTC,CASSIGVGIGYTF,TRBJ1-2,NA,few,TRBV19
TGTGCCAGCAGCCTTCAATCCGGGACAGGCGGAAACACCATATATTTT,CASSLQSGTGGNTIYF,TRBJ1-3,TRBD1,NA,TRBV9
TGTGCCATCGGGACAACCACATTAGGCACTGAAGCTTTCTTT,CAIGTTTLGTEAFF,TRBJ1-1,NA,NA,TRBV10-3
TGTGCCAGCAGCGTAGGTAGAGGGGCAGCTTTCTTT,CASSVGRGAAFF,TRBJ1-1,NA,NA,TRBV9
TGTGCCAGCAGCTCCGTGAACACTGAAGCTTTCTTT,CASSSVNTEAFF,TRBJ1-1,NA,NA,TRBV6-5
TGTGCCAGCAGCTTAGCAGGAGGGGGCCATCGAGGGGCCAACGTCCTGACTTTC,CASSLAGGGHRGANVLTF,TRBJ2-6,NA,once,TRBV7-9
TGTGCCAGCAGCTTGGGAGAGGGCAATGAGCAGTTCTTC,CASSLGEGNEQFF,TRBJ2-1,NA,NA,TRBV5-6
TGTGCCATCAGTGAGTCAATACGGGGGGGCCGGTTAGATACGCAGTATTTT,CAISESIRGGRLDTQYF,TRBJ2-3,TRBD2,NA,TRBV10-3
TGTGCCAGCAGCCACTATACCGGGACAGCCTACGAGCAGTACTTC,CASSHYTGTAYEQYF,TRBJ2-7,TRBD1,NA,TRBV7-8
TGTGCCAGCAGTTCCGATCGAAACACCATATATTTT,CASSSDRNTIYF,TRBJ1-3,NA,NA,TRBV6-5
TGTGCCAGCAGCCGACTAGCGGGGGCAATTGTGGGGTGGAATGAGCAGTTCTTC,CASSRLAGAIVGWNEQFF,TRBJ2-1,TRBD2,NA,TRBV11-2
TGTGCCAGCAGCGTAGAGGGGACGACGGCTGAAGCTTTCTTT,CASSVEGTTAEAFF,TRBJ1-1,NA,once,TRBV9
TGTGCCAGCAGACAGGGAGATGGCTACGAGCAGTACTTC,CASRQGDGYEQYF,TRBJ2-7,NA,NA,TRBV27
TGTGCCAGTAGTATAAGGGCCTATAGCAATCAGCCCCAGCATTTT,CASSIRAYSNQPQHF,TRBJ1-5,NA,NA,TRBV19
TGTGCCAGCAGCCCGCAGGGGGCCAACACAGATACGCAGTATTTT,CASSPQGANTDTQYF,TRBJ2-3,TRBD1,NA,TRBV4-2
TGTGCCAGCAAGACAGGGGGATGGGATGGCTACACCTTC,CASKTGGWDGYTF,TRBJ1-2,TRBD1,NA,TRBV19
TGTGCCAGCAGCCGGCAGCTATTAAACACCGGGGAGCTGTTTTTT,CASSRQLLNTGELFF,TRBJ2-2,NA,once,TRBV11-1
TGTGCCAGCAGACCAGGGGTCGGGTATGGCTACACCTTC,CASRPGVGYGYTF,TRBJ1-2,NA,NA,TRBV6-4
TGTGCCAGCAGTGAAAGACACACAGATACGCAGTATTTT,CASSERHTDTQYF,TRBJ2-3,NA,NA,TRBV6-4
TGCGCCAGCAGCCAAGGGGACAGTAATTCACCCCTCCACTTT,CASSQGDSNSPLHF,TRBJ1-6,TRBD1,few,TRBV4-1
TGCGCCAGCCCTCAAACGGACAGGGTGACCCAGCATTTT,CASPQTDRVTQHF,TRBJ1-5,TRBD1,NA,TRBV23-1
TGCAGTGGGGGATTCCAAGAGACCCAGTACTTC,CSGGFQETQYF,TRBJ2-5,NA,NA,TRBV20-1
TGTGCCTGGACCCTCTCACAGGGGGCAAGTGGCTACACCTTC,CAWTLSQGASGYTF,TRBJ1-2,TRBD1,NA,TRBV30
TGCGCCAGCAGCTTTCAGGGGACAGATACGCAGTATTTT,CASSFQGTDTQYF,TRBJ2-3,NA,NA,TRBV5-1
TGTGCCAGCAGTGAAGCAGCACTACAAGAGACCCAGTACTTC,CASSEAALQETQYF,TRBJ2-5,NA,few,TRBV2
TGTGCCAGCTCACCATTAAGGACGCCCGAAAACATTCAGTACTTC,CASSPLRTPENIQYF,TRBJ2-4,NA,NA,TRBV18
TGTGCCAGTACAGGGTCCTTCTTTGGCTACACCTTC,CASTGSFFGYTF,TRBJ1-2,NA,NA,TRBV19
TGTGCCAGCAGCTTGACAGTAAGGTCTAGCACAGATACGCAGTATTTT,CASSLTVRSSTDTQYF,TRBJ2-3,NA,NA,TRBV7-3
TGTGCCAGCAGCTTAAGGGTGCATGACACTGAAGCTTTCTTT,CASSLRVHDTEAFF,TRBJ1-1,NA,once,TRBV5-4
TGTGCCAGTAGGGCAGGGGGTACCTACGAGCAGTACTTC,CASRAGGTYEQYF,TRBJ2-7,TRBD1,NA,TRBV19
TGTGCCAGCAGTGATTCGTGGGCAGCAGGAAACACCATATATTTT,CASSDSWAAGNTIYF,TRBJ1-3,NA,once,TRBV2
TGTGCCAGCTCACCACGTCAGGGGGGCGCAGATACGCAGTATTTT,CASSPRQGGADTQYF,TRBJ2-3,NA,NA,TRBV18
TGTGCCAGCAGCGTAGGGCCGTTCCCCTCCTACGAGCAGTACTTC,CASSVGPFPSYEQYF,TRBJ2-7,NA,NA,TRBV9